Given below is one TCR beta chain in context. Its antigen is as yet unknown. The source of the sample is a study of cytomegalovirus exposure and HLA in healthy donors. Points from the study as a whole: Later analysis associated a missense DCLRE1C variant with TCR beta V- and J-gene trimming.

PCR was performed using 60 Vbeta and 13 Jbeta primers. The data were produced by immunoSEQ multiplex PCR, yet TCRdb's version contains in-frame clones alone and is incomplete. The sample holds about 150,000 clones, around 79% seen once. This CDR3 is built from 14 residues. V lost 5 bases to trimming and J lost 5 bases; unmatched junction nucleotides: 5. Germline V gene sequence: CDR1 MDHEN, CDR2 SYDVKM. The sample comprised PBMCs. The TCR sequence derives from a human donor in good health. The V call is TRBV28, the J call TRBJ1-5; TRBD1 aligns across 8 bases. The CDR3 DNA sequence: TGTGCCAGCAGTCTCGGGACAGGTCATCAGCCCCAGCATTTT. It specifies CASSLGTGHQPQHF.